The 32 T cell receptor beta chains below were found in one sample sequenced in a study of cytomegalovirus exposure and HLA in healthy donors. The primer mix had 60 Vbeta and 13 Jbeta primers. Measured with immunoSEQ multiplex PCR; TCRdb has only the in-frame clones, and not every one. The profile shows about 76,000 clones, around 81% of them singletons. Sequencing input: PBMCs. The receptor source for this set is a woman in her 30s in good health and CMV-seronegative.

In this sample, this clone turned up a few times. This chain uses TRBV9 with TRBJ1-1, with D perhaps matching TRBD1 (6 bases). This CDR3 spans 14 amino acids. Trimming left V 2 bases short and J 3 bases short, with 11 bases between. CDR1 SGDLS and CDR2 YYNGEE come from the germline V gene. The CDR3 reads CASSVDRWDTEAFF. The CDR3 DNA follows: TGTGCCAGCAGCGTCGACAGGTGGGACACTGAAGCTTTCTTT.

The DNA of the CDR3 is TGTGCCAGCAGCCCGATCGGGTGGGACAGAGACACTGAAGCTTTCTTT. This sequence encodes CASSPIGWDRDTEAFF. This chain links TRBV7-9 with TRBJ1-1; 7 nucleotides align to TRBD1. J lost 3 bases, V lost 5 bases, and 12 bases had no gene match. Germline-derived CDR1 and CDR2 are SEHNR and FQNEAQ (reference sequence). This CDR3 spans 16 amino acids.

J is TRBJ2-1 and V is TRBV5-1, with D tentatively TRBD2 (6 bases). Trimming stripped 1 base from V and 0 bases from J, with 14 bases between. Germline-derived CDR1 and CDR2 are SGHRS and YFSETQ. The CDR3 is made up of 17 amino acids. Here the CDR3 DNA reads TGCGCCAGCAGCTTGCGGTTTCGGGGGAGCTCCTACAATGAGCAGTTCTTC. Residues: CASSLRFRGSSYNEQFF.

CDR3 protein: CASSTFYGGTYGYTF. CDR3 in DNA: TGTGCCAGCAGTACTTTCTACGGGGGAACCTATGGCTACACCTTC. The rearrangement uses TRBV27 and TRBJ1-2; D possibly corresponds to TRBD1 (5 bases). Trimming stripped 5 bases from V and 4 bases from J, with 17 bases between. CDR3 length: 15 residues. The germline gives CDR1 MNHEY, CDR2 SMNVEV (reference sequence).

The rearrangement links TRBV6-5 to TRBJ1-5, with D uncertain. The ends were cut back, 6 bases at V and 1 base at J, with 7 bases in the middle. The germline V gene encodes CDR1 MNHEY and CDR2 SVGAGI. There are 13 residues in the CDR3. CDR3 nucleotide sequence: TGTGCCAGCAGAGGAGCGAGCAATCAGCCCCAGCATTTT. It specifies CASRGASNQPQHF.

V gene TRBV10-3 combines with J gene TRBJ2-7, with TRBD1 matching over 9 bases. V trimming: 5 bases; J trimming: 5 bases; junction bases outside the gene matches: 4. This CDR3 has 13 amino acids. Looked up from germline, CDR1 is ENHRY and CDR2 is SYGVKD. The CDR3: CAISPGQGNEQYF. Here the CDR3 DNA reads TGTGCCATCAGTCCGGGACAGGGAAACGAGCAGTACTTC.

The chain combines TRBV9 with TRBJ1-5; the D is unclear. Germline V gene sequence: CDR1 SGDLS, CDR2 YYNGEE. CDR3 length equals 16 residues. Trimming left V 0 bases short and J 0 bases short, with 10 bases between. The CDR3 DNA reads TGTGCCAGCAGCGTAGGAGGGCCACATAGCAATCAGCCCCAGCATTTT. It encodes CASSVGGPHSNQPQHF.

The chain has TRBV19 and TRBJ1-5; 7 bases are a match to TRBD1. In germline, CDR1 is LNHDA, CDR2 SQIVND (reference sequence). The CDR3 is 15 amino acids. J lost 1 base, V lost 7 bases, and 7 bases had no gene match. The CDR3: CASKRQGKSNQPQHF. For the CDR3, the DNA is TGTGCCAGTAAGAGACAGGGAAAGAGCAATCAGCCCCAGCATTTT.

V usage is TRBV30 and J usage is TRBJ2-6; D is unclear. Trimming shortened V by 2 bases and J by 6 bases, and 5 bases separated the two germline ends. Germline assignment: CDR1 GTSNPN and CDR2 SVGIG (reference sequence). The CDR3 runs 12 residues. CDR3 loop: CAWSFKANVLTF. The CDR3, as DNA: TGTGCCTGGAGTTTCAAGGCCAACGTCCTGACTTTC. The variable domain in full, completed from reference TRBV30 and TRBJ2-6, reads SQTIHQWPATLVQPVGSPLSLECTVEGTSNPNLYWYRQAAGRGLQLLFYSVGIGQISSEVPQNLSASRPQDRQFILSSKKLLLSDSGFYLCAWSFKANVLTFGAGSRLTVL.

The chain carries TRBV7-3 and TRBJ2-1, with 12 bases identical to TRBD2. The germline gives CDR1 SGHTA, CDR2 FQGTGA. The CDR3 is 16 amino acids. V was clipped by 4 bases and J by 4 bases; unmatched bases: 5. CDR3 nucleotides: TGTGCCAGCAGCTCTCCTAGCGGGAGGGGTTACAATGAGCAGTTCTTC. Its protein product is CASSSPSGRGYNEQFF.

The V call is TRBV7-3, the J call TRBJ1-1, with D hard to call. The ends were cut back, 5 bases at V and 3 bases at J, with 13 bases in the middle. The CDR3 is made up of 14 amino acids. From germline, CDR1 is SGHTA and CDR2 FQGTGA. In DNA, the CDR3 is TGTGCCAGCAGCCCCACGGAGGGCCACACTGAAGCTTTCTTT. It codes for CASSPTEGHTEAFF.

CDR3 loop: CAWTWTGWNTEAFF. CDR3 DNA sequence: TGTGCCTGGACTTGGACAGGTTGGAACACTGAAGCTTTCTTT. The chain couples TRBV30 to TRBJ1-1; TRBD1 aligns across 7 bases. V gave up 4 bases and J gave up 1 base; unmatched junction bases: 6. The CDR3 runs 14 residues. CDR1 and CDR2 (germline): GTSNPN, SVGIG (reference sequence). The whole variable domain, remainder taken from reference TRBV30 and TRBJ1-1, is SQTIHQWPATLVQPVGSPLSLECTVEGTSNPNLYWYRQAAGRGLQLLFYSVGIGQISSEVPQNLSASRPQDRQFILSSKKLLLSDSGFYLCAWTWTGWNTEAFFGQGTRLTVV.

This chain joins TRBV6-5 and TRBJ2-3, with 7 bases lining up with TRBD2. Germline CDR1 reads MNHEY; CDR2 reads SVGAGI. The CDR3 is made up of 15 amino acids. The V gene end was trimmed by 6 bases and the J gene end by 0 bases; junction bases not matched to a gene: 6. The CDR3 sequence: CASRRSGVSTDTQYF. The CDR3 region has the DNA TGTGCCAGCAGGCGGAGCGGGGTTAGCACAGATACGCAGTATTTT.

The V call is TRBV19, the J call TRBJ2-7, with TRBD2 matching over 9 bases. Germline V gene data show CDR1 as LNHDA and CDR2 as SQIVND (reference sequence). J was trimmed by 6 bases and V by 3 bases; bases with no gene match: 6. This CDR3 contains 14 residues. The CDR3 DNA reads TGTGCCAGTAGTATCTTAGCGGGAGTTGGCGAGCAGTACTTC. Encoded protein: CASSILAGVGEQYF.

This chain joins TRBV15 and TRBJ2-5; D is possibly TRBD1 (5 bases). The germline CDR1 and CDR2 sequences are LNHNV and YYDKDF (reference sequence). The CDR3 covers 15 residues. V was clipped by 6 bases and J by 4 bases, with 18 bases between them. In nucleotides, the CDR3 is TGTGCCACCAGGCGAGGCCCAGGGTATTTAGAGACCCAGTACTTC. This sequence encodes CATRRGPGYLETQYF.

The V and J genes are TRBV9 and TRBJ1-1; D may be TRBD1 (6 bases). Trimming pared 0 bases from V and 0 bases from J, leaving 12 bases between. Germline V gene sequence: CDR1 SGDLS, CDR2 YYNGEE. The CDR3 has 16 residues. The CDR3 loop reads CASSVDGGAVNTEAFF. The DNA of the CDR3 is TGTGCCAGCAGCGTAGACGGGGGGGCAGTGAACACTGAAGCTTTCTTT.

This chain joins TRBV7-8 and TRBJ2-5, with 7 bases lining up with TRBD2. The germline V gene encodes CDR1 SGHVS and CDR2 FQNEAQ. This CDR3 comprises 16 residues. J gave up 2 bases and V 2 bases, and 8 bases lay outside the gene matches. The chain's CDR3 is CASSLLMGGPQETQYF. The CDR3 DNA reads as TGTGCCAGCAGCTTATTGATGGGAGGGCCTCAAGAGACCCAGTACTTC.

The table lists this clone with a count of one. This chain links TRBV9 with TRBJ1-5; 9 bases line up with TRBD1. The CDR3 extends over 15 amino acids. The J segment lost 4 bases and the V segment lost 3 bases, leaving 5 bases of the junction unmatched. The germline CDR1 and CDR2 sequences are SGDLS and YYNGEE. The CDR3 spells CASSASTGGNQPQHF. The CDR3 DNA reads TGTGCCAGCAGCGCCTCGACAGGGGGGAATCAGCCCCAGCATTTT.

CDR3 in amino acids: CASSRPGLAGGSYNEQFF. In DNA, the CDR3 is TGTGCCAGCAGCCGACCGGGACTAGCGGGAGGGTCGTACAATGAGCAGTTCTTC. The chain couples TRBV7-3 to TRBJ2-1, with 16 bases lining up with TRBD2. CDR1 SGHTA and CDR2 FQGTGA come from the germline V gene. V lost 5 bases and J lost 4; bases outside the gene matches: 8. The CDR3 spans 18 residues.

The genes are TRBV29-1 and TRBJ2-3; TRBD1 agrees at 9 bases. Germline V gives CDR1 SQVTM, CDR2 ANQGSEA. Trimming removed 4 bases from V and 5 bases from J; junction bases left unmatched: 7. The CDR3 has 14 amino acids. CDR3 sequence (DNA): TGCAGCGTTGGCGGGGACAGGGATGTAGATACGCAGTATTTT. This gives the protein CSVGGDRDVDTQYF.

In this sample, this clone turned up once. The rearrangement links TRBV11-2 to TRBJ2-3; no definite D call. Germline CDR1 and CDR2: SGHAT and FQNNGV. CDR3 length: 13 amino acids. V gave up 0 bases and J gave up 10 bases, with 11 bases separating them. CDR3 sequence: CASSLDGDGSQYF. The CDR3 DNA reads TGTGCCAGCAGCTTAGATGGAGATGGCTCGCAGTATTTT.

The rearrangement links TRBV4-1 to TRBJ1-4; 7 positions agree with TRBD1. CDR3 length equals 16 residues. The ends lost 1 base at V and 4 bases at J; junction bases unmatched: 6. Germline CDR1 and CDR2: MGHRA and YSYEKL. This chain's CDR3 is CASSQGFSGGNEKLFF. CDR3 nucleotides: TGCGCCAGCAGCCAAGGATTTTCAGGGGGTAATGAAAAACTGTTTTTT.

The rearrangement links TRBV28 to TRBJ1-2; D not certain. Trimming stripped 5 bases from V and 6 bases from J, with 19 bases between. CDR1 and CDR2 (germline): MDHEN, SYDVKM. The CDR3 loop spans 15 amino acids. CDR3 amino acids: CASSRDRTSPHGYTF. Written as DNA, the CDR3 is TGTGCCAGCAGTCGAGACCGAACTAGTCCCCATGGCTACACCTTC.

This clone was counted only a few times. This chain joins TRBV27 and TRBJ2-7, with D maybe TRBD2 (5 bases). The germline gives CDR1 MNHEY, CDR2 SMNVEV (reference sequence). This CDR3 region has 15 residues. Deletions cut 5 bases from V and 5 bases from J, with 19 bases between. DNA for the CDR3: TGTGCCAGCAGTCCCCGTACGGGGTGGAAGGACGAGCAGTACTTC. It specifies CASSPRTGWKDEQYF.

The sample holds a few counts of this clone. The CDR3 is CASTSAGATGELFF. CDR3 DNA sequence: TGTGCCAGCACCTCAGCGGGAGCTACCGGGGAGCTGTTTTTT. The V gene is TRBV6-6, the J gene TRBJ2-2, with 8 bases lining up with TRBD2. CDR3 size: 14 residues. Germline trimming cut 7 bases from V and 5 bases from J; bases unmatched to any gene: 6. Germline V gives CDR1 MNHNY, CDR2 SVGAGI (reference sequence).

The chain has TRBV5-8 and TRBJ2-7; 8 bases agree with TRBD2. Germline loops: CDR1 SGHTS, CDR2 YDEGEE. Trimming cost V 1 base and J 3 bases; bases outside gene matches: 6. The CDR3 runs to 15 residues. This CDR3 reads CASSLISGSIYEQYF. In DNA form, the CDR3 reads TGTGCCAGCAGCTTGATCAGCGGGAGCATCTACGAGCAGTACTTC.

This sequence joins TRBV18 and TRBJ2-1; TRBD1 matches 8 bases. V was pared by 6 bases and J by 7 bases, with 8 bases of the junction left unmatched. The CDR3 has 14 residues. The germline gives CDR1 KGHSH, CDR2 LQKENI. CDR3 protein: CASSDVRGRNEQFF. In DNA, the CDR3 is TGTGCCAGCTCCGATGTCAGGGGGCGGAATGAGCAGTTCTTC.

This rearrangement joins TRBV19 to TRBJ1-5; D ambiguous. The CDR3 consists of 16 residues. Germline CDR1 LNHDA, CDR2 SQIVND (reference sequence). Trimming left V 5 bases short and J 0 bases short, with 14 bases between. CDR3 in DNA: TGTGCCAGTAGTTATCCCTCCGGGGTTAGCAATCAGCCCCAGCATTTT. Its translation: CASSYPSGVSNQPQHF.

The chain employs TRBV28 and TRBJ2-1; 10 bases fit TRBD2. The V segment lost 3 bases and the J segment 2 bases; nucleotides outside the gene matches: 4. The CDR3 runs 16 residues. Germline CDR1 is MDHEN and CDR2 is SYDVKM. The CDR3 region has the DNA TGTGCCAGCAGTTTGACTAGCGGGCCTACCTACAATGAGCAGTTCTTC. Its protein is CASSLTSGPTYNEQFF.

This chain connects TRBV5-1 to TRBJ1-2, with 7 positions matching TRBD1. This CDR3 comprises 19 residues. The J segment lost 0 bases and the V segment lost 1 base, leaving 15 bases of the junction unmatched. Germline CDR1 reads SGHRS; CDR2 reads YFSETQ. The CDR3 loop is CASSLRGTASSVANYGYTF. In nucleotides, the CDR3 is TGCGCCAGCAGCTTGAGAGGGACAGCAAGTTCAGTAGCTAACTATGGCTACACCTTC. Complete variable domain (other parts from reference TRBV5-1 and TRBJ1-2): KAGVTQTPRYLIKTRGQQVTLSCSPISGHRSVSWYQQTPGQGLQFLFEYFSETQRNKGNFPGRFSGRQFSNSRSEMNVSTLELGDSALYLCASSLRGTASSVANYGYTFGSGTRLTVV.

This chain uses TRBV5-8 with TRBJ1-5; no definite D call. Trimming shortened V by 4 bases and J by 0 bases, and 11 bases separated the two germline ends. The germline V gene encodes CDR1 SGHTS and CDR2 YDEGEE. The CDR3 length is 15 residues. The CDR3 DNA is TGTGCCAGCAGCCCTGGGAGCCATAGCAATCAGCCCCAGCATTTT. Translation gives CASSPGSHSNQPQHF. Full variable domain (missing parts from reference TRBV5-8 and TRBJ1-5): EAGVTQSPTHLIKTRGQQATLRCSPISGHTSVYWYQQALGLGLQFLLWYDEGEERNRGNFPPRFSGRQFPNYSSELNVNALELEDSALYLCASSPGSHSNQPQHFGDGTRLSIL.

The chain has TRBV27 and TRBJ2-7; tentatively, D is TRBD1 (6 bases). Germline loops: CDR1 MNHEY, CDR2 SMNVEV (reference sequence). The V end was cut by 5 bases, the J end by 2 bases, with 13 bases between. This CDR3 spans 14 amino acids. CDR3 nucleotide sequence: TGTGCCAGCAGTAGCACAGGACAGACCTACGAGCAGTACTTC. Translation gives CASSSTGQTYEQYF.